This T cell receptor beta chain stems from a study of cytomegalovirus exposure and HLA in healthy donors. This PCR relied on a set of 60 Vbeta primers and 13 Jbeta primers. Generated by immunoSEQ multiplex PCR, the TCRdb table keeps only in-frame clones and is missing some. The sample holds roughly 200,000 clones, around 80% seen once. About this clone itself: The antigen is unknown.

Points from the study as a whole: High sensitivity and specificity were reportedly achieved when the classifier diagnosed cytomegalovirus status. TCR beta chains numbering some 160 were designated cytomegalovirus-associated.

Germline CDR1 and CDR2: SGHTA and FQGTGA. V gave up 5 bases and J gave up 4 bases; unmatched junction bases: 7. The CDR3 sequence is 14 residues long. The sequenced sample was PBMCs. The clonotype originates from a woman aged 55-70 years in good health and CMV-seropositive. The chain has TRBV7-3 and TRBJ1-2, with TRBD1 matching over 7 bases. DNA for the CDR3: TGTGCCAGCAGCACCAGACAGGGTAGCTATGGCTACACCTTC. Its protein is CASSTRQGSYGYTF.